What follows describes a single TCR beta chain. Its antigen is not known. Between the trimmed V and J ends, which lost 1 base and 5 bases, there was a span of 12 bases. CDR1 is DFQATT and CDR2 is SNEGSKA in the germline V gene (reference sequence). CDR3 length: 14 residues. Making the TCR beta libraries involved quantitative 5'-RACE with molecular barcodes. TCRdb reanalysed the 5' RACE reads using MiXCR and keeps one entry per CDR3 protein. The table shows about 800,000 distinct CDR3 sequences, with approximately 12% occurring only once. This sample is part of a study of CD8 T cells in ankylosing spondylitis. Overall study results and limits: CD8+ cells made up the disease-linked clones, which were relatively rare in peripheral blood. Prior work had noted some motif variants in reactive arthritis blood and synovial fluid. Seven to nine highly homologous variants formed a TCR beta motif that appeared characteristic of ankylosing spondylitis blood. From matched ankylosing spondylitis synovial fluid, disease-linked clones were reportedly recovered at significantly enriched levels.

The sequenced material came from blood, either unsorted or a sorted T cell fraction (not recorded which). The chain employs TRBV20-1 and TRBJ1-5; D possibly corresponds to TRBD1 (6 bases). This clonotype originated in a male donor with ankylosing spondylitis. CDR3 loop: CSARVGTTYQPQHF. CDR3 DNA: TGCAGTGCTAGAGTCGGGACAACTTATCAGCCCCAGCATTTT.